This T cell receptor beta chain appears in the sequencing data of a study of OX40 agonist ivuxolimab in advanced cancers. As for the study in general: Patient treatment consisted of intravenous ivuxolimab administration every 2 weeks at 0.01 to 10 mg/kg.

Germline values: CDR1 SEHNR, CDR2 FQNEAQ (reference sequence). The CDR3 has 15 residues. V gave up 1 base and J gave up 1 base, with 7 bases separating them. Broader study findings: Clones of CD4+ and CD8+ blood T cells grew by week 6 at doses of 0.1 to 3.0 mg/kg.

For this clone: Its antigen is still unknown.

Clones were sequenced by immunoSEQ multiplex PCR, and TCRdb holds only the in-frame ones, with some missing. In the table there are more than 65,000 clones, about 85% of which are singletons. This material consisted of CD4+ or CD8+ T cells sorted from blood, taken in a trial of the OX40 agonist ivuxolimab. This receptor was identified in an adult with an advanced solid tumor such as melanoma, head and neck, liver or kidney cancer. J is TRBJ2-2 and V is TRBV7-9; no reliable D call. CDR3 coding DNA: TGTGCCAGCAGCTTAGTAACCCAGAACACCGGGGAGCTGTTTTTT. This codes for CASSLVTQNTGELFF.